Below are 30 T cell receptor beta chains sequenced from a single sample in a study of blood T cell repertoires in COVID-19. TCRdb's table, derived via immunoSEQ multiplex PCR, lists solely in-frame clones and lacks some. The sample shows about 70,000 clones, more than 75% of them seen only once. The specimen was peripheral blood. The origin of the receptors is a human donor in a cohort sampled during active COVID-19.

The rearrangement uses TRBV9 and TRBJ2-7, with 9 bases matching TRBD2. CDR3 length equals 16 residues. Germline CDR1 reads SGDLS; CDR2 reads YYNGEE. The J segment lost 4 bases and the V segment lost 2 bases, leaving 10 bases of the junction unmatched. The CDR3 region is CASSVGGRAGFYEQYV. CDR3 DNA: TGTGCCAGCAGCGTTGGCGGGAGGGCCGGATTTTACGAGCAGTACGTC.

The CDR3 region has the DNA TGTGCCAGCAGCGGAGGCAGGACCCAGTACTTC. Protein sequence: CASSGGRTQYF. The chain employs TRBV2 and TRBJ2-5, with a possible D match to TRBD2 (5 bases). V was clipped by 6 bases and J by 7 bases, with 9 bases between them. Germline lookup yields CDR1 SNHLY and CDR2 FYNNEI. The CDR3 has 11 residues.

The gene calls are TRBV19 and TRBJ1-3; TRBD1 is a possible D gene (5 bases). Per the germline V gene, CDR1 is LNHDA and CDR2 is SQIVND (reference sequence). The V gene lost 3 bases and the J gene lost 2 bases, with 17 bases spanning the gap. The CDR3 totals 17 residues. The CDR3, as DNA: TGTGCCAGTAGTATGGTCGCCGGGGGAAGTGCTGGAAACACCATATATTTT. Translated, it gives CASSMVAGGSAGNTIYF.

This clone was counted only a few times. The chain uses TRBV24-1 and TRBJ1-5, with 7 positions matching TRBD1. Trimming cost V 4 bases and J 7 bases; bases outside gene matches: 9. The CDR3 loop spans 15 amino acids. Looked up from germline, CDR1 is KGHDR and CDR2 is SFDVKD. In DNA form, the CDR3 reads TGTGCCACCAGTGAAACAGGGGCGATACGGCAGCCCCAGCATTTT. It is translated as CATSETGAIRQPQHF.

There are a few counts of this clone. The chain couples TRBV5-6 to TRBJ1-2; 9 nucleotides agree with TRBD1. The CDR3 extends over 17 amino acids. Trimming took 3 bases from V and 8 from J; bases not matched to a gene: 17. Per germline, CDR1 SGHDT and CDR2 YYEEEE. CDR3 nucleotide sequence: TGTGCCAGCAGCTCGGGACAGGGTCCCTTTTTCCAATACGGCTACACCTTC. This gives the protein CASSSGQGPFFQYGYTF.

The chain links TRBV5-4 to TRBJ2-5; D not certain. There are 14 residues in the CDR3. V was cut by 6 bases and J by 3 bases, with 15 bases left in between. CDR1 is SGHNT and CDR2 is YYREEE in the germline V gene (reference sequence). CDR3 DNA: TGTGCCAGCACTAAACTGGGCGTCGAAGAGACCCAGTACTTC. It yields the protein CASTKLGVEETQYF.

J is TRBJ2-5 and V is TRBV20-1; D not certain. Germline V gene data show CDR1 as DFQATT and CDR2 as SNEGSKA (reference sequence). V lost 8 bases and J 7 bases, leaving 14 bases between the germline ends. The length of the CDR3 is 11 residues. In nucleotides, the CDR3 is TGCAGTCCCCGAAAGTCGGGGACCCAGTACTTC. It encodes CSPRKSGTQYF.

V and J are TRBV7-2 and TRBJ2-1; 12 bases are shared with TRBD2. V dropped 5 bases and J dropped 7; count of bases not matched to a gene: 6. Germline CDR1 and CDR2: SGHTA and FQGNSA. CDR3 length equals 15 residues. Written as DNA, the CDR3 is TGTGCCAGCAGCCAGGGACTAGCGGGTTCGAATGAGCAGTTCTTC. Translation gives CASSQGLAGSNEQFF.

The gene calls are TRBV11-2 and TRBJ2-7; 9 positions agree with TRBD2. Per the germline V gene, CDR1 is SGHAT and CDR2 is FQNNGV. The CDR3 runs to 15 residues. The J segment lost 4 bases and the V segment lost 4 bases, leaving 8 bases of the junction unmatched. The CDR3 here is CASSSSTSGIYEQYV. CDR3 coding DNA: TGTGCCAGCAGCTCCTCGACTAGCGGAATATACGAGCAGTACGTC.

This chain connects TRBV11-3 to TRBJ2-3, with 9 nucleotides matching TRBD1. CDR1 is SGHNT and CDR2 is YENEEA in the germline V gene. The CDR3 has 17 amino acids. V was clipped by 3 bases and J by 4 bases; unmatched bases: 11. CDR3 coding DNA: TGTGCCAGCAGCTTCGTAATTGGGACAGGGCTAGCAGATACGCAGTATTTT. Translation gives CASSFVIGTGLADTQYF.

The chain has TRBV18 and TRBJ1-4; D is unresolved. Trimming removed 3 bases from V and 7 bases from J, with 15 bases in between. The CDR3 consists of 15 residues. The germline V gene encodes CDR1 KGHSH and CDR2 LQKENI. As DNA, the CDR3 is TGTGCCAGCTCACCCCCGCCCCATGAGGGTGAAAAACTGTTTTTT. Its translation: CASSPPPHEGEKLFF.

This clone was detected only once. J is TRBJ2-3 and V is TRBV27, with D maybe TRBD1 (6 bases). The CDR3 loop spans 15 amino acids. Trimming removed 6 bases at V and 2 bases at J, with 15 bases between. Looked up from germline, CDR1 is MNHEY and CDR2 is SMNVEV (reference sequence). The CDR3 loop reads CASSGDRLFTDTQYF. In nucleotides, the CDR3 is TGTGCCAGCAGCGGTGACAGGCTCTTCACAGATACGCAGTATTTT.

The rearrangement joins TRBV20-1 to TRBJ1-1; the D gene is possibly TRBD1 (6 bases). This CDR3 is 11 amino acids long. Deletions cut 5 bases from V and 4 bases from J, with 8 bases between. In germline, CDR1 is DFQATT, CDR2 SNEGSKA (reference sequence). The CDR3 nucleotides read TGCAGTGCTGAACAGGGCACTGAAGCTTTCTTT. Its protein is CSAEQGTEAFF.

V is TRBV2 and J is TRBJ2-3; TRBD2 matches at 7 bases. The CDR3 runs to 15 residues. Per the germline V gene, CDR1 is SNHLY and CDR2 is FYNNEI. V lost 3 bases to trimming and J lost 6 bases; unmatched junction nucleotides: 9. In nucleotides, the CDR3 is TGTGCCAGCAGTGATGCAGCGGGGTCCAGTGATACGCAGTATTTT. Protein sequence: CASSDAAGSSDTQYF.

CDR3 bases: TGTGCCAGCAGCGTAGCGGGAGGGTCCACAGATACGCAGTATTTT. Translated: CASSVAGGSTDTQYF. The V and J genes are TRBV9 and TRBJ2-3; 8 nucleotides match TRBD2. Germline V gives CDR1 SGDLS, CDR2 YYNGEE. CDR3 length: 15 residues. After removal of 0 bases from V and 2 bases from J, the junction contained 2 bases not matched to a gene.

This chain links TRBV5-1 with TRBJ2-3; 14 bases are a match to TRBD2. V was pared by 4 bases and J by 4 bases, with 5 bases of the junction left unmatched. The CDR3 sequence is 16 residues long. Germline values: CDR1 SGHRS, CDR2 YFSETQ. In DNA, the CDR3 is TGCGCCAGCAGCGGGGGACTAGCGGGAGTCGCAGATACGCAGTATTTT. Residues: CASSGGLAGVADTQYF. Based on the CDR3 plus reference TRBV5-1 and TRBJ2-3, the full variable domain is KAGVTQTPRYLIKTRGQQVTLSCSPISGHRSVSWYQQTPGQGLQFLFEYFSETQRNKGNFPGRFSGRQFSNSRSEMNVSTLELGDSALYLCASSGGLAGVADTQYFGPGTRLTVL.

The V gene is TRBV6-6, the J gene TRBJ2-1, with TRBD2 as a possible D gene (5 bases). CDR1 and CDR2 (germline): MNHNY, SVGAGI (reference sequence). This CDR3 is built from 13 residues. V dropped 6 bases and J dropped 3 bases, with 9 bases sitting between them. For the CDR3, the DNA is TGTGCCAGCAGCCCCGGGAACTACAATGAGCAGTTCTTC. This codes for CASSPGNYNEQFF.

V is TRBV30 and J is TRBJ1-4; 7 nucleotides match TRBD1. This CDR3 comprises 13 residues. Germline-derived CDR1 and CDR2 are GTSNPN and SVGIG (reference sequence). The V segment lost 3 bases and the J segment 5 bases; nucleotides outside the gene matches: 3. This CDR3 reads CAWRDRMNEKLFF. CDR3 nucleotide sequence: TGTGCCTGGAGGGACAGGATGAATGAAAAACTGTTTTTT.

This clone was observed once. This chain joins TRBV11-2 and TRBJ2-7; tentatively, D is TRBD2 (6 bases). Germline V gives CDR1 SGHAT, CDR2 FQNNGV. The CDR3 covers 15 residues. Trimming left V 0 bases short and J 9 bases short, with 18 bases between. The CDR3 sequence is CASSLEGLPVQRQYV. CDR3 coding DNA: TGTGCCAGCAGCTTAGAGGGACTCCCCGTTCAGCGGCAGTACGTC.

J is TRBJ2-3 and V is TRBV27; 8 nucleotides align to TRBD1. The V gene's germline CDR1 is MNHEY and CDR2 SMNVEV (reference sequence). V lost 2 bases and J lost 1; bases outside the gene matches: 11. The CDR3 is made up of 18 amino acids. The CDR3 DNA reads TGTGCCAGCAGTTTAGGCCAGGCAGGGGGCTGGGGCACAGATACGCAGTATTTT. It translates to CASSLGQAGGWGTDTQYF.

This clone appeared a few times. CDR3 region: CASSSSREDPQHF. The CDR3 DNA reads as TGTGCCAGCAGTTCAAGCAGGGAGGACCCCCAGCATTTT. This rearrangement joins TRBV27 to TRBJ1-5, with TRBD1 as a possible D gene (5 bases). Germline CDR1 is MNHEY and CDR2 is SMNVEV (reference sequence). The V and J ends lost 4 bases and 10 bases respectively, with 14 bases between them. The CDR3 contains 13 residues.

The chain recombines TRBV29-1 with TRBJ2-5; TRBD1 matches at 9 bases. The junction had 17 bases not matched to a gene; V was cut back by 4 bases and J by 5 bases. The CDR3 sequence is 17 residues long. Germline V gene sequence: CDR1 SQVTM, CDR2 ANQGSEA. CDR3 loop: CSVGARGTGLRGETQYF. DNA for the CDR3: TGCAGCGTTGGAGCCCGGGGGACAGGGCTAAGAGGGGAGACCCAGTACTTC. Full variable domain (outside the CDR3, taken from reference TRBV29-1 and TRBJ2-5): SAVISQKPSRDICQRGTSLTIQCQVDSQVTMMFWYRQQPGQSLTLIATANQGSEATYESGFVIDKFPISRPNLTFSTLTVSNMSPEDSSIYLCSVGARGTGLRGETQYFGPGTRLLVL.

The chain carries TRBV11-2 and TRBJ1-2, with 9 positions matching TRBD1. Losses at the gene ends were 5 bases for V and 7 bases for J; bases not matched to a gene: 8. This CDR3 region has 14 residues. CDR1 is SGHAT and CDR2 is FQNNGV in the germline V gene. The CDR3 loop is CASSRDRELGGYTF. CDR3 nucleotide sequence: TGTGCCAGCAGCCGGGACAGGGAATTAGGTGGCTACACCTTC.

This sequence joins TRBV11-3 and TRBJ2-2, with TRBD2 matching over 7 bases. The junction had 5 bases not matched to a gene; V was cut back by 1 base and J by 6 bases. Per germline, CDR1 SGHNT and CDR2 YENEEA. The CDR3 sequence is 15 residues long. CDR3 DNA sequence: TGTGCCAGCAGCTTAGTGGGGGGGATGGCCGGGGAGCTGTTTTTT. Translation gives CASSLVGGMAGELFF. The full variable domain, with the rest looked up from reference TRBV11-3 and TRBJ2-2, is EAGVVQSPRYKIIEKKQPVAFWCNPISGHNTLYWYLQNLGQGPELLIRYENEEAVDDSQLPKDRFSAERLKGVDSTLKIQPAELGDSAVYLCASSLVGGMAGELFFGEGSRLTVL.

The rearrangement joins TRBV30 to TRBJ1-3; possibly TRBD1 for D (5 bases). The CDR3 length is 14 residues. Germline CDR1 and CDR2: GTSNPN and SVGIG (reference sequence). The ends were cut back, 2 bases at V and 4 bases at J, with 12 bases in the middle. The CDR3 DNA sequence: TGTGCCTGGAGTCGGAGGGGCGGCGGAAACACCATATATTTT. Its translation is CAWSRRGGGNTIYF.

The chain is built from TRBV29-1 and TRBJ2-1; 7 nucleotides match TRBD2. Looked up from germline, CDR1 is SQVTM and CDR2 is ANQGSEA. V shed 7 bases, J shed 9 bases, and the junction held 12 bases outside the gene matches. The CDR3 totals 13 residues. This CDR3 is CSATTSSLPEQFF. The CDR3, as DNA: TGCAGCGCAACGACTAGCTCATTACCTGAGCAGTTCTTC.

This clone was observed a single time. The chain links TRBV5-4 to TRBJ2-5; possibly TRBD1 for D (6 bases). V was clipped by 1 base and J by 5 bases, with 6 bases between them. This CDR3 has 12 amino acids. Germline CDR1 is SGHNT and CDR2 is YYREEE (reference sequence). In DNA, the CDR3 is TGTGCCAGCAGCTTGCAGGGGGAGACCCAGTACTTC. Translated, it gives CASSLQGETQYF.

At least ten counts were recorded for this clone. The chain combines TRBV27 with TRBJ2-1, with D maybe TRBD2 (5 bases). CDR1 MNHEY and CDR2 SMNVEV come from the germline V gene (reference sequence). The length of the CDR3 is 17 residues. V was clipped by 5 bases and J by 3 bases, with 20 bases between them. This chain's CDR3 is CASSLFRRAEIYNEQFF. In nucleotides, the CDR3 is TGTGCCAGCAGTCTCTTTAGGAGAGCGGAGATCTACAATGAGCAGTTCTTC.

The chain carries TRBV2 and TRBJ1-1; a possible D gene is TRBD1 (6 bases). This CDR3 has 15 amino acids. Trimming stripped 5 bases from V and 0 bases from J, with 13 bases between. Germline CDR1 SNHLY, CDR2 FYNNEI. CDR3 DNA sequence: TGTGCCAGCAGTCCCCCAGGGGCGATGAACACTGAAGCTTTCTTT. Its protein product is CASSPPGAMNTEAFF.

The rearrangement joins TRBV2 to TRBJ1-1; 9 bases are shared with TRBD1. CDR1 is SNHLY and CDR2 is FYNNEI in the germline V gene. Unmatched junction bases numbered 6, after V lost 6 bases and J lost 7 bases. There are 13 residues in the CDR3. The CDR3 DNA follows: TGTGCCAGCAGGCTAACAGGGGGCGGTGAAGCTTTCTTT. The encoded protein is CASRLTGGGEAFF.